The 28 T cell receptor beta chains reported below all come from one sample, sequenced in a study of spatial heterogeneity in lung cancer. As to time point: sample taken at primary tumor resection. No cell sorting; template was whole RNA from tumor, lung tissue or PBMC. TCRdb fed the 5' RACE reads into MiXCR, producing one record per CDR3 protein. The sample has under 100,000 distinct CDR3 sequences; approximately 8.5% are singletons. This specimen consisted of PBMCs, obtained at surgery. The receptors here all came from a male donor with early-stage non-small cell lung cancer.

This clonotype was detected only a few times. The J gene is TRBJ2-2, the V gene TRBV4-1, with TRBD2 matching 9 bases. The CDR3 has 16 residues. CDR1 is MGHRA and CDR2 is YSYEKL in the germline V gene. Trimming removed 3 bases from V and 7 bases from J; junction bases left unmatched: 9. The CDR3 loop reads CASSQSASGIIGELFF. CDR3 nucleotides: TGCGCCAGCAGCCAGTCGGCTAGCGGGATAATCGGGGAGCTGTTTTTT.

J is TRBJ2-5 and V is TRBV2; unclear D gene. The length of the CDR3 is 13 residues. CDR1 is SNHLY and CDR2 is FYNNEI in the germline V gene. Trimming left V 4 bases short and J 1 base short, with 7 bases between. The CDR3 sequence is CASSGQIQETQYF. DNA for the CDR3: TGTGCCAGCAGTGGACAAATCCAAGAGACCCAGTACTTC. The full variable domain, rest sourced from reference TRBV2 and TRBJ2-5, is EPEVTQTPSHQVTQMGQEVILRCVPISNHLYFYWYRQILGQKVEFLVSFYNNEISEKSEIFDDQFSVERPDGSNFTLKIRSTKLEDSAMYFCASSGQIQETQYFGPGTRLLVL.

This clonotype was seen a few times. The chain couples TRBV6-2 or TRBV6-3 to TRBJ1-6; possibly TRBD1 for D (5 bases). CDR3 length equals 16 residues. V lost 5 bases and J 0 bases, leaving 11 bases between the germline ends. CDR1 and CDR2 from the germline V gene are MNHEY and SVGEGT. The CDR3 sequence: CASSRGLSSYNSPLHF. The CDR3 DNA is TGTGCCAGCAGTAGGGGACTGAGCTCCTATAATTCACCCCTCCACTTT.

This clonotype was seen repeatedly, ten times or more. The J gene is TRBJ1-5, the V gene TRBV24-1; 9 bases fit TRBD1. CDR1 KGHDR and CDR2 SFDVKD come from the germline V gene. Germline trimming cut 7 bases from V and 5 bases from J; bases unmatched to any gene: 8. This CDR3 is built from 15 residues. The CDR3 region is CATSPGDRAHQPQHF. The CDR3 nucleotides are TGTGCCACCAGCCCCGGGGACAGGGCGCATCAGCCCCAGCATTTT.

This clonotype was seen a few times. J is TRBJ2-7 and V is TRBV11-1; 10 bases fit TRBD1. CDR3 size: 13 residues. The V segment lost 1 base and the J segment 6 bases; nucleotides outside the gene matches: 0. The germline CDR1 and CDR2 sequences are SGHAT and FQDESV (reference sequence). CDR3 in DNA: TGTGCCAGCAGCTTAGGGACAGGGGGCGAGCAGTACTTC. This codes for CASSLGTGGEQYF.

This clonotype was counted at least ten times. The V gene is TRBV4-3, the J gene TRBJ2-6, with D unclear. In germline, CDR1 is LGHNA, CDR2 YSLEER. The CDR3 consists of 16 residues. V lost 1 base and J lost 1, with 8 bases in between. The CDR3 DNA follows: TGCGCCAGCAGCCAAGGAGGAGCTTCTGGGGCCAACGTCCTGACTTTC. This encodes CASSQGGASGANVLTF.

This clonotype was found a few times. This rearrangement joins TRBV9 to TRBJ1-5; no clear D gene. Trimming removed 4 bases from V and 7 bases from J, with 15 bases in between. Germline V lookup: CDR1 SGDLS, CDR2 YYNGEE. The CDR3 loop spans 14 amino acids. This CDR3 reads CASSTGSYGQPQHF. CDR3 in DNA: TGTGCCAGCAGCACCGGGTCCTACGGCCAGCCCCAGCATTTT.

This clonotype was found many times. V gene TRBV29-1 combines with J gene TRBJ2-5, with TRBD2 identical over 10 bases. V trimming: 5 bases; J trimming: 2 bases; junction bases outside the gene matches: 8. The CDR3 consists of 15 residues. Looked up from germline, CDR1 is SQVTM and CDR2 is ANQGSEA. The CDR3 nucleotides are TGCAGCGTTAGGCTAGCGGGAGCGGGGCAAGAGACCCAGTACTTC. Translating it yields CSVRLAGAGQETQYF.

CDR3 loop: CASSHQLAGVGETQYF. The DNA of the CDR3 is TGCGCCAGCAGTCATCAACTAGCGGGAGTTGGAGAGACCCAGTACTTC. This chain connects TRBV23-1 to TRBJ2-5, with 11 bases aligning to TRBD2. TRBV23-1 is assigned to the ORF class and has an uncertain function. J gave up 4 bases and V 3 bases, and 7 bases lay outside the gene matches. The CDR3 spans 16 residues.

This clonotype has more than one count but fewer than ten. The CDR3 nucleotides read TGCGCCAGCAGCTTGCAAGCGGGGGACACAGATACGCAGTATTTT. Protein: CASSLQAGDTDTQYF. The chain employs TRBV5-1 and TRBJ2-3, with 8 bases aligning to TRBD2. V gave up 1 base and J gave up 2 bases; unmatched junction bases: 3. Germline V lookup: CDR1 SGHRS, CDR2 YFSETQ. The CDR3 extends over 15 amino acids.

This clonotype was seen only a few times. The chain uses TRBV7-9 and TRBJ2-6, with D perhaps TRBD1 (6 bases). This CDR3 region has 18 residues. V was clipped by 3 bases and J by 4 bases, with 19 bases between them. CDR1 SEHNR and CDR2 FQNEAQ come from the germline V gene (reference sequence). CDR3 nucleotides: TGTGCCAGCAGCTTTAAGAAGGGGGAGCCCTCCGGGGCCAACGTCCTGACTTTC. This encodes CASSFKKGEPSGANVLTF. Full variable domain (missing parts from reference TRBV7-9 and TRBJ2-6): DTGVSQNPRHKITKRGQNVTFRCDPISEHNRLYWYRQTLGQGPEFLTYFQNEAQLEKSRLLSDRFSAERPKGSFSTLEIQRTEQGDSAMYLCASSFKKGEPSGANVLTFGAGSRLTVL.

This clonotype was observed at least ten times. The genes are TRBV10-3 and TRBJ2-3; no clear D gene. The CDR3 has 11 amino acids. CDR1 is ENHRY, CDR2 SYGVKD, per germline. V was pared by 4 bases and J by 5 bases, with 4 bases between. In nucleotides, the CDR3 is TGTGCCATCAGTGTGGGAGATACGCAGTATTTT. Its translation is CAISVGDTQYF.

This clonotype was recorded a few times. The chain combines TRBV28 with TRBJ2-2; no clear D gene. V was cut by 3 bases and J by 2 bases, with 4 bases left in between. The CDR3 has 13 residues. Germline V gives CDR1 MDHEN, CDR2 SYDVKM. In DNA, the CDR3 is TGTGCCAGCAGTTTGTCCAACACCGGGGAGCTGTTTTTT. It is translated as CASSLSNTGELFF.

On this clonotype itself: A much more abundant neighbour one base away suggests this may be a read error. This chain joins TRBV6-1 and TRBJ2-7; 8 positions agree with TRBD2. Trimming cost V 5 bases and J 5 bases; bases outside gene matches: 11. This CDR3 region has 15 residues. Germline values: CDR1 MNHNS, CDR2 SASEGT. DNA of the CDR3: TGTGCCAGCAGTTCCCTCGGCGGGAGGACCAACGAGCAGTACTTC. Encoded protein: CASSSLGGRTNEQYF.

The chain uses TRBV10-3 and TRBJ2-1; 7 nucleotides align to TRBD2. The V gene end was trimmed by 0 bases and the J gene end by 2 bases; junction bases not matched to a gene: 13. Germline CDR1 is ENHRY and CDR2 is SYGVKD. The CDR3 is 19 amino acids. CDR3 DNA: TGTGCCATCAGTGAGTCTGGAAGGCGGGAGTGGGGGACCTACAATGAGCAGTTCTTC. Translating it yields CAISESGRREWGTYNEQFF.

This clonotype was observed at least ten times. The chain has TRBV7-9 and TRBJ2-5, with 9 nucleotides matching TRBD1. With 5 bases clipped from V and 3 bases from J, the junction kept 4 bases outside the gene matches. The CDR3 runs to 14 residues. From germline, CDR1 is SEHNR and CDR2 FQNEAQ (reference sequence). The CDR3 protein is CASSTWTGEETQYF. In nucleotides, the CDR3 is TGTGCCAGCAGCACTTGGACAGGGGAAGAGACCCAGTACTTC.

The sample holds a few counts of this clonotype. The chain joins TRBV13 to TRBJ2-1; weak D call: TRBD2 (6 bases). Trimming left V 1 base short and J 5 bases short, with 21 bases between. The length of the CDR3 is 18 residues. Germline V gene sequence: CDR1 PRHDT, CDR2 FYEKMQ (reference sequence). The CDR3 is CASSLVGLRRAGHNEQFF. The DNA for the CDR3 is TGTGCCAGCAGCTTAGTTGGGTTAAGGAGGGCTGGGCACAATGAGCAGTTCTTC. Supplemented by reference TRBV13 and TRBJ2-1, the full variable domain reads AAGVIQSPRHLIKEKRETATLKCYPIPRHDTVYWYQQGPGQDPQFLISFYEKMQSDKGSIPDRFSAQQFSDYHSELNMSSLELGDSALYFCASSLVGLRRAGHNEQFFGPGTRLTVL.

The V and J genes are TRBV3-1 and TRBJ1-1; D not resolved. Between the trimmed V and J ends, which lost 5 bases and 11 bases, there was a span of 12 bases. Germline V gene sequence: CDR1 LGHDT, CDR2 YNNKEL (reference sequence). The CDR3 loop spans 11 amino acids. The CDR3 loop is CASSGGDRAFF. As DNA, the CDR3 is TGTGCCAGCAGCGGCGGCGATAGGGCTTTCTTT.

The chain combines TRBV20-1 with TRBJ2-7, with TRBD2 identical over 10 bases. Per the germline V gene, CDR1 is DFQATT and CDR2 is SNEGSKA (reference sequence). V dropped 0 bases and J dropped 2; count of bases not matched to a gene: 4. The CDR3 has 15 amino acids. The CDR3 DNA reads as TGCAGTGCTAGAGATTTGGGACTAGCGACCTACGAGCAGTACTTC. Protein sequence: CSARDLGLATYEQYF.

This clonotype was seen a handful of times. This chain joins TRBV28 and TRBJ2-2; either TRBD1 or TRBD2 may supply D (6 bases each). CDR1 MDHEN and CDR2 SYDVKM come from the germline V gene. V lost 7 bases, J lost 7 bases, and 13 bases lay in between. The length of the CDR3 is 13 residues. The CDR3 loop reads CASTLGGSGELFF. The CDR3 DNA reads TGTGCCAGCACCTTAGGGGGGAGCGGGGAGCTGTTTTTT.

The rearrangement uses TRBV20-1 and TRBJ2-2; 7 nucleotides line up with TRBD2. This CDR3 comprises 14 residues. The V gene's germline CDR1 is DFQATT and CDR2 SNEGSKA (reference sequence). V trimming: 1 base; J trimming: 1 base; junction bases outside the gene matches: 0. Written as DNA, the CDR3 is TGCAGTGCTAGAGGGGAGGGGAACACCGGGGAGCTGTTTTTT. Residues: CSARGEGNTGELFF.

Many counts were recorded for this clonotype. The chain has TRBV28 and TRBJ2-6; TRBD1 is a possible D gene (6 bases). CDR3 size: 16 residues. CDR1 and CDR2 (germline): MDHEN, SYDVKM. V lost 5 bases and J lost 0, with 11 bases in between. This CDR3 reads CASSGTLSSGANVLTF. The DNA of the CDR3 is TGTGCCAGCAGTGGGACATTGAGCTCTGGGGCCAACGTCCTGACTTTC. The full variable domain, its missing parts supplied by reference TRBV28 and TRBJ2-6, is DVKVTQSSRYLVKRTGEKVFLECVQDMDHENMFWYRQDPGLGLRLIYFSYDVKMKEKGDIPEGYSVSREKKERFSLILESASTNQTSMYLCASSGTLSSGANVLTFGAGSRLTVL.

This clonotype showed up many times. The rearrangement uses TRBV29-1 and TRBJ1-1; D gene unclear. The V and J ends lost 6 bases and 0 bases respectively, with 17 bases between them. This CDR3 is built from 15 residues. Germline V gene lookup returns CDR1 SQVTM and CDR2 ANQGSEA. The CDR3 bases are TGCAGCGTCGTGGTAGAGGGCTATGTGAACACTGAAGCTTTCTTT. Translated, it gives CSVVVEGYVNTEAFF.

In its sample, this clonotype was seen a few times. This chain joins TRBV20-1 and TRBJ2-7; weak D call: TRBD2 (6 bases). Germline V gene lookup returns CDR1 DFQATT and CDR2 SNEGSKA (reference sequence). Trimming pared 0 bases from V and 3 bases from J, leaving 12 bases between. This CDR3 spans 14 amino acids. The CDR3 protein is CSAREGGASYEQYF. Written as DNA, the CDR3 is TGCAGTGCTAGAGAAGGCGGGGCAAGCTACGAGCAGTACTTC.

This clonotype has at least ten counts. J is TRBJ2-5 and V is TRBV3-1; D gene ambiguous. From germline, CDR1 is LGHDT and CDR2 YNNKEL (reference sequence). This CDR3 is 13 amino acids long. V shed 4 bases and J shed 5 bases, with 11 bases lying between them. The CDR3 protein is CASSLSVWETQYF. The DNA of the CDR3 is TGTGCCAGCAGCCTAAGTGTGTGGGAGACCCAGTACTTC.

By its share, this clonotype is medium-sized. The chain is built from TRBV2 and TRBJ2-1; 11 positions match TRBD2. Germline loops: CDR1 SNHLY, CDR2 FYNNEI. With V trimmed by 5 bases and J by 7 bases, 13 bases remained unmatched. The CDR3 runs to 17 residues. The CDR3 spells CASSHRLAGGFRNEQFF. Here the CDR3 DNA reads TGTGCCAGCAGTCACAGGCTAGCGGGAGGATTTAGGAATGAGCAGTTCTTC.

The gene calls are TRBV5-6 and TRBJ2-2, with D perhaps TRBD1 (5 bases). Per the germline V gene, CDR1 is SGHDT and CDR2 is YYEEEE. The CDR3 is made up of 13 amino acids. Trimming shortened V by 6 bases and J by 1 base, and 7 bases separated the two germline ends. CDR3 DNA: TGTGCCAGCAATCAGGGGAACACCGGGGAGCTGTTTTTT. Protein product: CASNQGNTGELFF. Full variable domain (remainder filled in from reference TRBV5-6 and TRBJ2-2): DAGVTQSPTHLIKTRGQQVTLRCSPKSGHDTVSWYQQALGQGPQFIFQYYEEEERQRGNFPDRFSGHQFPNYSSELNVNALLLGDSALYLCASNQGNTGELFFGEGSRLTVL.

V and J are TRBV6-6 and TRBJ2-5; D uncertain. V was clipped by 5 bases and J by 1 base, with 11 bases between them. This CDR3 is built from 14 residues. Germline assignment: CDR1 MNHNY and CDR2 SVGAGI (reference sequence). CDR3 sequence reads: CASSQGRFQETQYF. CDR3 sequence (DNA): TGTGCCAGCAGTCAAGGGCGGTTCCAAGAGACCCAGTACTTC.